These T cell receptor beta chains were read from a single sample in a study of response to subunit inactivated influenza vaccine. Using its own MiXCR run on the RT-PCR reads, TCRdb lists one record per CDR3 protein. The sample lists 650,000 to 850,000 distinct CDR3 sequences, approximately 15% occurring once. This material consisted of PBMCs from blood, taken around 14 days before vaccination. These receptors came from a middle-aged man who received an inactivated influenza vaccine. Both conserved end residues are part of each CDR3.

j_call cdr3_length v_call cdr3_aa
TRBJ2-2 13 TRBV13 CASRSRGPGELFF
TRBJ2-1 15 TRBV6-2/TRBV6-3 CARVPTSGHYNEQFF
TRBJ2-7 17 TRBV12-3/TRBV12-4 CASSLLPPGGTSYEQYF
TRBJ2-6 14 TRBV12-3/TRBV12-4 CATQRSSGANVLTF
TRBJ1-5 16 TRBV12-3/TRBV12-4 CASSGTGTFSNQPQHF
TRBJ2-1 14 TRBV7-8 CASSLEAGGDEQFF
TRBJ2-5 14 TRBV5-4 CASRESGYQETQYF
TRBJ2-2 14 TRBV10-2 CASSDNRDTGELFF
TRBJ1-2 12 TRBV29-1 CSVGQGRGGYTF
TRBJ2-1 14 TRBV5-1 CASSPAGVYNEQFF
TRBJ2-1 14 TRBV20-1 CSAGTSGAYNEQFF
TRBJ1-1 16 TRBV5-1 CASSPKPTEVNTEAFF
TRBJ2-5 15 TRBV7-2 CASSFQFGSGETQYF
TRBJ1-6 13 TRBV3-1 CASSRAGNSPLHF
TRBJ2-1 13 TRBV12-3/TRBV12-4 CASSLSGGSEQFF
TRBJ1-2 13 TRBV11-2 CASSLVFRRGYTF
TRBJ2-2 14 TRBV12-3/TRBV12-4 CASSSQTLAGELFF
TRBJ1-1 13 TRBV20-1 CSASRRSATEAFF
TRBJ2-3 16 TRBV30 CAWRSKQGQATDTQYF
TRBJ2-1 14 TRBV20-1 CSAVRQGAWNEQFF
TRBJ1-2 11 TRBV29-1 CSSGEGDGYTF
TRBJ2-5 12 TRBV29-1 CSVEIGRETQYF
TRBJ2-7 14 TRBV2 CASRGLYSGYEQYF
TRBJ1-2 11 TRBV6-2/TRBV6-3 CASSEGSGYTF
TRBJ2-5 18 TRBV6-2/TRBV6-3 CASSYTLRRDRGQETQYF
TRBJ1-1 20 TRBV4-3 CASSQGADLGAGAKNTEAFF
TRBJ2-3 14 TRBV7-8 CATALAGVGGTQYF
TRBJ2-1 18 TRBV5-1 CASSLLNGAGRGDNEQFF
TRBJ2-5 13 TRBV9 CASSADLEETQYF